Shown below are 27 T cell receptor beta chains from a single sample sequenced in a study of shared T cell receptors in the human thymus. Assay: immunoSEQ multiplex PCR; the TCRdb copy retains only in-frame clones and omits some. The table includes hundreds of thousands of clones, around 87% detected once. This sample was shared with a second study, whose subject was human thymus T cells.

The sequencing sample was made of thymocytes. The receptors originated from a boy younger than two with a congenital heart defect.

The chain has TRBV13 and TRBJ2-5; 7 nucleotides align to TRBD1. This CDR3 is 14 amino acids long. The V segment lost 4 bases and the J segment 4 bases; nucleotides outside the gene matches: 6. CDR1 is PRHDT, CDR2 FYEKMQ, per germline (reference sequence). The chain's CDR3 is CASSSQTGIETQYF. CDR3 nucleotide sequence: TGTGCCAGCAGCTCCCAGACAGGGATAGAGACCCAGTACTTC.

The rearrangement links TRBV29-1 to TRBJ1-1; no definite D call. Germline CDR1 is SQVTM and CDR2 is ANQGSEA. The CDR3 is made up of 12 amino acids. V lost 2 bases, J lost 1 base, and 5 bases lay in between. The chain's CDR3 is CSVESSNTEAFF. The CDR3 region has the DNA TGCAGCGTTGAAAGCTCGAACACTGAAGCTTTCTTT.

This clone was detected only once. This chain links TRBV7-3 with TRBJ2-3; 11 bases are shared with TRBD1. After removal of 6 bases from V and 1 base from J, the junction contained 6 bases not matched to a gene. The germline gives CDR1 SGHTA, CDR2 FQGTGA. The CDR3 loop spans 16 amino acids. DNA of the CDR3: TGTGCCAGCAGGCCTGGGACAGGGGGAGGCACAGATACGCAGTATTTT. This translates into CASRPGTGGGTDTQYF.

The rearrangement uses TRBV4-3 and TRBJ2-7; D perhaps matches TRBD1 (6 bases). The CDR3 is 14 residues long. Germline CDR1 is LGHNA and CDR2 is YSLEER. Trimming took off 1 base at V and 1 base at J, with 8 bases between the two ends. The CDR3 sequence: CASSQVQGSYEQYF. CDR3 coding DNA: TGCGCCAGCAGCCAAGTACAGGGTTCCTACGAGCAGTACTTC.

The count of this clone is one. The chain combines TRBV4-3 with TRBJ1-2; 10 nucleotides match TRBD1. After removal of 3 bases from V and 2 bases from J, the junction contained 6 bases not matched to a gene. The CDR3 totals 16 residues. CDR1 is LGHNA and CDR2 is YSLEER in the germline V gene. CDR3 sequence (DNA): TGCGCCAGCAGCCAGTACGCGGACAGGGGGAACTATGGCTACACCTTC. As protein: CASSQYADRGNYGYTF.

The chain carries TRBV15 and TRBJ2-7; 10 nucleotides align to TRBD1. Losses at the gene ends were 3 bases for V and 0 bases for J; bases not matched to a gene: 17. The CDR3 extends over 20 amino acids. Per germline, CDR1 LNHNV and CDR2 YYDKDF (reference sequence). Here the CDR3 DNA reads TGTGCCACCAGCAGGAGTTTGGGACAGGGGCGACCCCTCAACTCCTACGAGCAGTACTTC. Translating it yields CATSRSLGQGRPLNSYEQYF.

The chain combines TRBV30 with TRBJ2-1; a possible D gene is TRBD2 (6 bases). The CDR3 length is 15 residues. Germline V lookup: CDR1 GTSNPN, CDR2 SVGIG (reference sequence). V gave up 0 bases and J gave up 5 bases, with 14 bases separating them. CDR3 bases: TGTGCCTGGAGTGTAGGGGCTAGCGCTAACAATGAGCAGTTCTTC. Translation: CAWSVGASANNEQFF.

The genes are TRBV29-1 and TRBJ2-7, with no clear D. The CDR3 loop spans 10 amino acids. In germline, CDR1 is SQVTM, CDR2 ANQGSEA. V was shortened by 2 bases and J by 6 bases, with 5 bases between the two germline ends. The CDR3 region is CSVESSEQYF. The CDR3 coding sequence is TGCAGCGTTGAATCATCCGAGCAGTACTTC.

The chain is built from TRBV2 and TRBJ2-7; tentative D call: TRBD1 (6 bases). This CDR3 contains 15 residues. Germline CDR1 reads SNHLY; CDR2 reads FYNNEI. The V gene lost 9 bases and the J gene lost 2 bases, with 20 bases spanning the gap. The CDR3 DNA is TGTGCCAGTAAAAAGAGGGACAAAACCCCCTACGAGCAGTACTTC. Translating gives CASKKRDKTPYEQYF.

The chain recombines TRBV10-2 with TRBJ2-7; D is unclear. Germline V gives CDR1 WSHSY, CDR2 SAAADI. The CDR3 is made up of 13 amino acids. Trimming removed 10 bases from V and 3 bases from J, with 16 bases in between. CDR3 nucleotides: TGCGCCACCCCCCCGCATCCGGGCTACGAGCAGTACTTC. Its translation is CATPPHPGYEQYF.

Only a few counts were recorded for this clone. The genes are TRBV25-1 and TRBJ1-5, with D tentatively TRBD1 (5 bases). Germline CDR1 is MGHDK and CDR2 is SYGVNS. The CDR3 runs to 12 residues. Trimming took off 5 bases at V and 5 bases at J, with 7 bases between the two ends. CDR3 loop: CASSQGDQPQHF. For the CDR3, the DNA is TGTGCCAGCAGTCAAGGGGATCAGCCCCAGCATTTT.

This chain links TRBV28 with TRBJ2-1, with a tentative D call TRBD1 (5 bases). This CDR3 region has 15 residues. V lost 10 bases and J lost 4, with 20 bases in between. The germline V gene has CDR1 MDHEN and CDR2 SYDVKM. CDR3 protein: CATSRTGKGYNEQFF. The CDR3 nucleotides read TGTGCCACCTCCCGAACAGGAAAGGGGTACAATGAGCAGTTCTTC. Based on the CDR3 plus reference TRBV28 and TRBJ2-1, the full variable domain is DVKVTQSSRYLVKRTGEKVFLECVQDMDHENMFWYRQDPGLGLRLIYFSYDVKMKEKGDIPEGYSVSREKKERFSLILESASTNQTSMYLCATSRTGKGYNEQFFGPGTRLTVL.

V is TRBV9 and J is TRBJ2-2; no firm D call. The germline V gene has CDR1 SGDLS and CDR2 YYNGEE. Trimming removed 4 bases at V and 5 bases at J, with 24 bases between. The CDR3 covers 18 residues. This CDR3 is CASSTSPMPGTSTGELFF. The CDR3 DNA is TGTGCCAGCAGCACCTCACCCATGCCAGGAACTTCTACCGGGGAGCTGTTTTTT. The full variable domain, rest sourced from reference TRBV9 and TRBJ2-2, is DSGVTQTPKHLITATGQRVTLRCSPRSGDLSVYWYQQSLDQGLQFLIQYYNGEERAKGNILERFSAQQFPDLHSELNLSSLELGDSALYFCASSTSPMPGTSTGELFFGEGSRLTVL.

This clone was seen only once. The gene calls are TRBV28 and TRBJ2-3; 7 bases match TRBD1. In germline, CDR1 is MDHEN, CDR2 SYDVKM. The CDR3 contains 18 residues. J lost 2 bases, V lost 5 bases, and 16 bases had no gene match. Written as DNA, the CDR3 is TGTGCCAGCAGTCACCCATCCGGTGACAGGGTGTTCACAGATACGCAGTATTTT. Translating it yields CASSHPSGDRVFTDTQYF.

This rearrangement joins TRBV7-3 to TRBJ2-1, with 13 bases fitting TRBD2. This CDR3 is built from 16 residues. Germline CDR1 SGHTA, CDR2 FQGTGA. Unmatched junction bases numbered 6, after V lost 4 bases and J lost 6 bases. In nucleotides, the CDR3 is TGTGCCAGCAGCTCTGACGGGACTAGCGGGGTCAATGAGCAGTTCTTC. This codes for CASSSDGTSGVNEQFF.

V and J are TRBV28 and TRBJ1-2; 10 nucleotides match TRBD1. CDR1 and CDR2 (germline): MDHEN, SYDVKM. V shed 7 bases, J shed 2 bases, and the junction held 4 bases outside the gene matches. The CDR3 contains 14 residues. In DNA form, the CDR3 reads TGTGCCAGCACTCGACAGGGGGCGAACTATGGCTACACCTTC. Encoded protein: CASTRQGANYGYTF.

The chain links TRBV28 to TRBJ1-1; tentatively, D is TRBD1 (5 bases). Germline V gene sequence: CDR1 MDHEN, CDR2 SYDVKM. The CDR3 loop spans 16 amino acids. Deletions cut 5 bases from V and 1 base from J, with 17 bases between. CDR3 residues: CASSLPKDSTNTEAFF. The CDR3, as DNA: TGTGCCAGCAGTCTACCTAAAGACAGCACGAACACTGAAGCTTTCTTT.

The chain is built from TRBV27 and TRBJ1-6, with D possibly TRBD1 on 6 matching bases. V was pared by 4 bases and J by 8 bases, with 9 bases between. Looked up from germline, CDR1 is MNHEY and CDR2 is SMNVEV (reference sequence). This CDR3 contains 13 residues. The DNA for the CDR3 is TGTGCCAGCAGTTACAACAGGGATTCACCCCTCCACTTT. Encoded protein: CASSYNRDSPLHF.

The CDR3 DNA reads TGTGCCAGCAGAAAGACTTGGGGGGGACGGCAGTACTTC. Translated: CASRKTWGGRQYF. The chain couples TRBV7-8 to TRBJ2-7, with 7 bases aligning to TRBD2. V gave up 6 bases and J gave up 9 bases; unmatched junction bases: 11. The CDR3 has 13 amino acids. Germline CDR1 SGHVS, CDR2 FQNEAQ.

The sample holds a few counts of this clone. This chain uses TRBV4-3 with TRBJ2-7; 8 nucleotides agree with TRBD2. This CDR3 spans 14 amino acids. J lost 3 bases, V lost 4 bases, and 5 bases had no gene match. Per the germline V gene, CDR1 is LGHNA and CDR2 is YSLEER. As DNA, the CDR3 is TGCGCCAGCAGCCCGGGACTAGGGAGCTACGAGCAGTACTTC. Its protein is CASSPGLGSYEQYF.

This chain links TRBV4-1 with TRBJ2-2; the D gene is possibly TRBD1 (5 bases). Germline V lookup: CDR1 MGHRA, CDR2 YSYEKL. Trimming pared 2 bases from V and 0 bases from J, leaving 7 bases between. The CDR3 loop spans 15 amino acids. The CDR3 protein is CASSQRQSNTGELFF. The CDR3 DNA reads as TGCGCCAGCAGCCAAAGACAGTCGAACACCGGGGAGCTGTTTTTT.

This clone has only one observation. Here the CDR3 reads CASSQEGMWDTGELFF. Here the CDR3 DNA reads TGCGCCAGCAGCCAGGAGGGGATGTGGGACACCGGGGAGCTGTTTTTT. The rearrangement uses TRBV4-3 and TRBJ2-2; a possible D gene is TRBD2 (6 bases). V was clipped by 3 bases and J by 3 bases, with 14 bases between them. Per germline, CDR1 LGHNA and CDR2 YSLEER. CDR3 length equals 16 residues.

This clone was picked up one time. The V and J genes are TRBV29-1 and TRBJ1-1, with 11 bases that match TRBD1. This CDR3 region has 17 residues. With 5 bases clipped from V and 1 base from J, the junction kept 12 bases outside the gene matches. In germline, CDR1 is SQVTM, CDR2 ANQGSEA. CDR3 protein: CSVLRGQGEVRNTEAFF. In DNA form, the CDR3 reads TGCAGCGTTCTACGGGGACAGGGGGAGGTGAGGAACACTGAAGCTTTCTTT.

The genes are TRBV6-1 and TRBJ2-7; maybe TRBD2 (6 bases). The V end lost 2 bases, the J end lost 3 bases, and 17 bases lay between the germline ends. Germline assignment: CDR1 MNHNS and CDR2 SASEGT. This CDR3 contains 16 residues. CDR3 residues: CASSETAGKNLYEQYF. CDR3 nucleotides: TGTGCCAGCAGTGAAACGGCGGGAAAGAATCTCTACGAGCAGTACTTC.

On this clone itself: The same CDR3 also results from other DNA sequences found in this sample. J is TRBJ1-1 and V is TRBV20-1; D is ambiguous. The length of the CDR3 is 10 residues. Germline assignment: CDR1 DFQATT and CDR2 SNEGSKA (reference sequence). The chain's CDR3 is CRALNTEAFF. The CDR3 DNA is TGCAGGGCCCTGAACACTGAAGCTTTCTTT.

The rearrangement joins TRBV6-5 to TRBJ2-1; 7 nucleotides match TRBD2. This CDR3 is built from 13 residues. Germline values: CDR1 MNHEY, CDR2 SVGAGI. With V trimmed by 10 bases and J by 2 bases, 5 bases remained unmatched. The CDR3 sequence is CATSSGPYNEQFF. In DNA form, the CDR3 reads TGTGCCACCTCTAGCGGCCCCTACAATGAGCAGTTCTTC.

The genes are TRBV19 and TRBJ2-7; 7 bases map to TRBD1. The CDR3 extends over 14 amino acids. Losses at the gene ends were 6 bases for V and 4 bases for J; bases not matched to a gene: 9. The germline V gene has CDR1 LNHDA and CDR2 SQIVND (reference sequence). CDR3 in amino acids: CASRERDSSYEQYF. The CDR3 nucleotides are TGTGCCAGTAGGGAACGGGACAGCTCATACGAGCAGTACTTC.